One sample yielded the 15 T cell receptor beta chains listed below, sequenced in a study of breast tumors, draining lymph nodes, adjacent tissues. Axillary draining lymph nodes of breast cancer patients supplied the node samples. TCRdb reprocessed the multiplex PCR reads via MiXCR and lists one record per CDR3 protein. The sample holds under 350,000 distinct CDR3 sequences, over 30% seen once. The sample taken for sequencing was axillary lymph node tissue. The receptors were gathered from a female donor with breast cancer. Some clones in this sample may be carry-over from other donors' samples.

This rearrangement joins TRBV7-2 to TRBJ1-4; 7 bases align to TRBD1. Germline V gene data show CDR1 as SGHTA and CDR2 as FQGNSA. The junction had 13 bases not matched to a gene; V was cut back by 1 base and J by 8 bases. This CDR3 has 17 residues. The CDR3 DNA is TGTGCCAGCAGCTTAGGACAGGGTGATACCTACGAGGAAAAACTGTTTTTT. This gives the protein CASSLGQGDTYEEKLFF.

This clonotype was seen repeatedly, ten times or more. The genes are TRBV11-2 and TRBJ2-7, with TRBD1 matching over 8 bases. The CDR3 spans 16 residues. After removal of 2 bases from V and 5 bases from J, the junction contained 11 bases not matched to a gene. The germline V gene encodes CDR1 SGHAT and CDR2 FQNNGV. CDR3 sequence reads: CASSLQGGRGHDEQYF. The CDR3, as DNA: TGTGCCAGCAGCTTACAAGGGGGCAGGGGGCACGACGAGCAGTACTTC.

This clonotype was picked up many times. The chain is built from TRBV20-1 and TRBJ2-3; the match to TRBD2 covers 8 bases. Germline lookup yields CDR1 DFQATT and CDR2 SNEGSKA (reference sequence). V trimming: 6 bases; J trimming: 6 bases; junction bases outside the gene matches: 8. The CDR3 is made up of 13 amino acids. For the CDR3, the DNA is TGCAGTGCCGGGGGGGGAGAGGTGGATACGCAGTATTTT. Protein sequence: CSAGGGEVDTQYF.

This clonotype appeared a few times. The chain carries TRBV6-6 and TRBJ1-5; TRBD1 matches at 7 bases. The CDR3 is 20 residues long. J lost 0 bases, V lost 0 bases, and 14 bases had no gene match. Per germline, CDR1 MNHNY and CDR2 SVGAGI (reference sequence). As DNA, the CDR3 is TGTGCCAGCAGTTACTCGTTACCGGGACAGTCCCAATATAGCAATCAGCCCCAGCATTTT. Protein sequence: CASSYSLPGQSQYSNQPQHF.

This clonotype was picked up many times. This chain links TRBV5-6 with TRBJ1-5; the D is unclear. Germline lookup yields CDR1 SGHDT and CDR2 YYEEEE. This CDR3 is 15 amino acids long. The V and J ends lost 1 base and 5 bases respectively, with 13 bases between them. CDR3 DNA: TGTGCCAGCAGCTTGTATAACCTCCGGGATCAGCCCCAGCATTTT. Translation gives CASSLYNLRDQPQHF.

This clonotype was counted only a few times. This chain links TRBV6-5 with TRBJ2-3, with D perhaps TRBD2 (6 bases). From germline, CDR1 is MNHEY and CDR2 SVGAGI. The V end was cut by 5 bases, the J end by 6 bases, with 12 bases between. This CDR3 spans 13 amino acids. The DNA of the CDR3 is TGTGCCAGCAGTCACCAACTAGCTGATACGCAGTATTTT. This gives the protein CASSHQLADTQYF.

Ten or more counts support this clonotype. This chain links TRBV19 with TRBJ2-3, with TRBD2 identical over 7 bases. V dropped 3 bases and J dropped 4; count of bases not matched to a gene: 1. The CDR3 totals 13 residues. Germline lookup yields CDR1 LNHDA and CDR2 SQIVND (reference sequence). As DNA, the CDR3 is TGTGCCAGTAGTATGGGGGGGGCAGATACGCAGTATTTT. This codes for CASSMGGADTQYF.

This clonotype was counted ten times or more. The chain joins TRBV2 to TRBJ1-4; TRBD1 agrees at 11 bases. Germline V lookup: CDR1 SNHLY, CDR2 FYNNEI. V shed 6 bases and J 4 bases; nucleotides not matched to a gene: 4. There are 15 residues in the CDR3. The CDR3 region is CASRLDRGLNEKLFF. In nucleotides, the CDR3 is TGTGCCAGCAGACTGGACAGGGGGCTTAATGAAAAACTGTTTTTT. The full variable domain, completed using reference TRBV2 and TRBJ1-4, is EPEVTQTPSHQVTQMGQEVILRCVPISNHLYFYWYRQILGQKVEFLVSFYNNEISEKSEIFDDQFSVERPDGSNFTLKIRSTKLEDSAMYFCASRLDRGLNEKLFFGSGTQLSVL.

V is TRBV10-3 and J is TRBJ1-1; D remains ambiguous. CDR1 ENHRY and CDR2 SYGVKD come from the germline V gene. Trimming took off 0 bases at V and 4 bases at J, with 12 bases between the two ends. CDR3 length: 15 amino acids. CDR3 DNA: TGTGCCATCAGTGAGTCAGGGAGGCTCGTCACTGAAGCTTTCTTT. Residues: CAISESGRLVTEAFF.

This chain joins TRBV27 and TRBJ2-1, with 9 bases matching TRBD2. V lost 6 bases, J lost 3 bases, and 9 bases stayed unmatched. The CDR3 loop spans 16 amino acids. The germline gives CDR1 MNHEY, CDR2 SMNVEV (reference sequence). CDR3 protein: CASRDVAGAIYNEQFF. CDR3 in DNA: TGTGCCAGCAGAGATGTAGCGGGAGCCATCTACAATGAGCAGTTCTTC.

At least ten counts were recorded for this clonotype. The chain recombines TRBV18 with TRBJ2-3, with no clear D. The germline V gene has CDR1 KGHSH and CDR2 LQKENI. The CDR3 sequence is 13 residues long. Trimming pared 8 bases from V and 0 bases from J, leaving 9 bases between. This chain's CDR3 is CASSPSSTDTQYF. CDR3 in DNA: TGTGCCAGCAGCCCCTCTAGCACAGATACGCAGTATTTT. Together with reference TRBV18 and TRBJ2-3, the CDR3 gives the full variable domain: NAGVMQNPRHLVRRRGQEARLRCSPMKGHSHVYWYRQLPEEGLKFMVYLQKENIIDESGMPKERFSAEFPKEGPSILRIQQVVRGDSAAYFCASSPSSTDTQYFGPGTRLTVL.

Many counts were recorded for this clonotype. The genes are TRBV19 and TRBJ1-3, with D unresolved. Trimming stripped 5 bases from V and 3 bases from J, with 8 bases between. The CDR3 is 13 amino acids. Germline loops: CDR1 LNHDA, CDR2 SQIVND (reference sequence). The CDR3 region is CASSSDNGNTIYF. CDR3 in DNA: TGTGCCAGTAGTTCAGACAATGGAAACACCATATATTTT.

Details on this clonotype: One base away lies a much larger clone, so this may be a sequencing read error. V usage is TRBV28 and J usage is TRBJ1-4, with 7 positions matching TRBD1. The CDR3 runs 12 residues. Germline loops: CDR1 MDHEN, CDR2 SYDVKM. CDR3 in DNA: TGTGCCGCCGGGACAGTCGATGAAAAACTGTCTTTT. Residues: CAAGTVDEKLSF.

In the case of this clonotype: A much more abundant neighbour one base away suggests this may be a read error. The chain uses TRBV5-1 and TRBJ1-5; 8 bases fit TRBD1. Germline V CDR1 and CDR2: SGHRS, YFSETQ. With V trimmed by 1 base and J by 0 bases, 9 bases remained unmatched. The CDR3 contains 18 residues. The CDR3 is CASSLRQGHGYSNQPQHF. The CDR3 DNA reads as TGCGCCAGCAGCTTGAGACAGGGGCACGGGTATAGCAATCAGCCCCAGCATTTT.

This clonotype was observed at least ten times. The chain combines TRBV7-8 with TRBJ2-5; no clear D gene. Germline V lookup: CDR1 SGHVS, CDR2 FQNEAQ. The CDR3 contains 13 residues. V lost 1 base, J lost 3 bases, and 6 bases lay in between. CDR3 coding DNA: TGTGCCAGCAGCTTAGGGGTGGAAGAGACCCAGTACTTC. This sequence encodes CASSLGVEETQYF.